This T cell receptor (beta chain) is from a study of blood T cell repertoires in COVID-19. Participant reports of clinical history set cohort assignment. As to this clone: Distinct nucleotide sequences in the sample also encode this CDR3.

Assay: immunoSEQ multiplex PCR; the TCRdb copy retains only in-frame clones and omits some. This table holds 200,000 or so clones, about 88% found once. Trimming shortened V by 0 bases and J by 4 bases, and 12 bases separated the two germline ends. CDR1 is LGHNA and CDR2 is YSLEER in the germline V gene. The CDR3 has 15 residues. V and J are TRBV4-3 and TRBJ1-2; D is uncertain. This clonotype was obtained from a woman between 25 and 40 years old who had recovered from COVID-19. Sequencing was carried out using PBMCs or T cells enriched from blood (not recorded which). The CDR3 DNA reads TGCGCCAGCAGCCAAGAACGTGCGGGTCCCTATGGCTACACCTTC. Its translation: CASSQERAGPYGYTF.